This TCR beta chain derives from a study of vaccination effects on CD4 cells after COVID-19. Overall study context: All participants had two doses of either the BNT162b2 or mRNA-1273 vaccine. Study-wide findings and caveats: Pronounced clonal contraction occurred in clones induced by infection and by vaccine late after vaccination. Only a few convalescent patients and no early post-infection timepoints featured in the study.

Of note for this clone: The target antigen is unknown.

CD4+ T cells specific for antigen were expanded with viral peptide pools by the ViraFEST assay before sequencing. Culture lasted roughly 9 days before CD4+ T cell isolation. Fresh IL-2-containing medium replaced half the medium on days 3 and 7. This table comes from immunoSEQ multiplex PCR, and its TCRdb copy is limited to in-frame clones, with some not included. The sample includes 45,000 to 65,000 clones, 75% to 90% seen only once; the top ten take around 2.4%. The CDR3 is 19 amino acids. The germline CDR1 and CDR2 sequences are SGHTA and FQGNSA. The germline V and J ends were trimmed by 5 bases and 1 base, with 23 bases remaining between them.

V gene TRBV7-2 combines with J gene TRBJ2-2, with D tentatively TRBD1 or TRBD2 (5 bases each). This clonotype was obtained from a human donor who received a COVID-19 vaccine. Sequenced here: CD4+ T cells from PBMCs cultured with HCoV-229E spike peptides, sampled before COVID-19 vaccination. This CDR3 reads CASSPRRTPPGRNTGELFF. In nucleotides, the CDR3 is TGTGCCAGCAGCCCGCGACGCACACCCCCGGGGCGGAACACCGGGGAGCTGTTTTTT.